Listed below are T cell receptor beta chains from one sample, sequenced in a study of OX40 agonist ivuxolimab in advanced cancers. Generated by immunoSEQ multiplex PCR, the TCRdb table keeps only in-frame clones and is missing some. The sample lists roughly 140,000 clones, 90% to 95% occurring once. The specimen was CD4+ or CD8+ T cells sorted from blood, collected in a trial of the OX40 agonist ivuxolimab. The receptors were gathered from an adult with an advanced solid tumor such as melanoma, head and neck, liver or kidney cancer. Both conserved end residues are part of each CDR3. Fields, in order: D gene, J gene, clone size, V gene, CDR3 protein, CDR3 DNA. The D gene is left open where the match is weak. Size tells how often a clone was seen (once, few, many) or the class of an expanded clone, and some rows leave it out.

. | TRBJ2-2 | . | TRBV9 | CASGIQRGPGELFF | TGTGCCAGCGGGATACAGAGAGGACCCGGGGAGCTGTTTTTT
. | TRBJ1-2 | . | TRBV6-5 | CASSYSKRGYTF | TGTGCCAGCAGTTACTCCAAGCGTGGCTACACCTTC
. | TRBJ1-6 | . | TRBV2 | CASSELTGHNSPLHF | TGTGCCAGCAGTGAACTAACCGGGCATAATTCACCCCTCCACTTT
. | TRBJ1-2 | . | TRBV4-1 | CASSPGGANYGYTF | TGCGCCAGCAGCCCTGGTGGGGCTAACTATGGCTACACCTTC
TRBD2 | TRBJ2-5 | . | TRBV5-1 | CASSLGLAGGPETQYF | TGCGCCAGCAGCCTCGGACTAGCGGGAGGGCCAGAGACCCAGTACTTC
. | TRBJ1-2 | . | TRBV9 | CASSVGRSNGYTF | TGTGCCAGCAGCGTAGGCAGGAGCAATGGCTACACCTTC
TRBD2 | TRBJ2-3 | . | TRBV27 | CASSYGATSTSTDTQYF | TGTGCCAGCAGTTATGGGGCGACTAGCACTAGCACAGATACGCAGTATTTT
TRBD1 | TRBJ2-1 | . | TRBV7-9 | CASSLRDRYNEQFF | TGTGCCAGCAGCTTACGGGACAGATACAATGAGCAGTTCTTC
. | TRBJ2-2 | . | TRBV28 | CASSALGPPNTGELFF | TGTGCCAGCAGTGCCCTGGGACCACCCAACACCGGGGAGCTGTTTTTT
. | TRBJ2-5 | . | TRBV6-5 | CASKGAPGTQYF | TGTGCCAGTAAAGGGGCCCCGGGGACCCAGTACTTC
. | TRBJ1-5 | . | TRBV6-6 | CASSYGGQPQHF | TGTGCCAGCAGTTACGGGGGTCAGCCCCAGCATTTT
. | TRBJ2-7 | . | TRBV5-1 | CASSLADSGSSYEQYF | TGCGCCAGCAGCTTGGCCGATTCAGGGAGCTCCTACGAGCAGTACTTC
. | TRBJ2-1 | . | TRBV5-1 | CASIGTRGQRYNEQFF | TGCGCCAGCATTGGGACACGAGGACAGAGGTACAATGAGCAGTTCTTC
. | TRBJ1-1 | . | TRBV18 | CASSPTAMNTEAFF | TGTGCCAGCTCACCGACAGCCATGAACACTGAAGCTTTCTTT
TRBD1 | TRBJ1-1 | . | TRBV5-1 | CASSWGQGNTEAFF | TGCGCCAGCAGCTGGGGACAGGGGAACACTGAAGCTTTCTTT
TRBD1 | TRBJ2-6 | few | TRBV13 | CASSLQGVRGDTGANVLTF | TGTGCCAGCAGCTTACAGGGGGTTAGAGGAGATACCGGGGCCAACGTCCTGACTTTC
. | TRBJ1-5 | . | TRBV30 | CAWSVGGNSNQPQHF | TGTGCCTGGAGTGTAGGTGGAAATAGCAATCAGCCCCAGCATTTT
. | TRBJ1-1 | . | TRBV28 | CASSSGASTEAFF | TGTGCCAGCAGTTCAGGGGCGAGCACTGAAGCTTTCTTT
TRBD1 | TRBJ1-2 | once | TRBV28 | CASSLLQGANYGYTF | TGTGCCAGCAGTTTATTGCAGGGGGCGAACTATGGCTACACCTTC
. | TRBJ2-7 | . | TRBV28 | CASSGPGGSYEQYF | TGTGCCAGTAGCGGACCAGGGGGCTCCTACGAGCAGTACTTC
. | TRBJ2-7 | . | TRBV5-4 | CASSLALAYEQYF | TGTGCCAGCAGCTTGGCACTAGCCTACGAGCAGTACTTC
. | TRBJ2-7 | . | TRBV9 | CASSVGTNSYEQYF | TGTGCCAGCAGCGTAGGAACAAATTCCTACGAGCAGTACTTC